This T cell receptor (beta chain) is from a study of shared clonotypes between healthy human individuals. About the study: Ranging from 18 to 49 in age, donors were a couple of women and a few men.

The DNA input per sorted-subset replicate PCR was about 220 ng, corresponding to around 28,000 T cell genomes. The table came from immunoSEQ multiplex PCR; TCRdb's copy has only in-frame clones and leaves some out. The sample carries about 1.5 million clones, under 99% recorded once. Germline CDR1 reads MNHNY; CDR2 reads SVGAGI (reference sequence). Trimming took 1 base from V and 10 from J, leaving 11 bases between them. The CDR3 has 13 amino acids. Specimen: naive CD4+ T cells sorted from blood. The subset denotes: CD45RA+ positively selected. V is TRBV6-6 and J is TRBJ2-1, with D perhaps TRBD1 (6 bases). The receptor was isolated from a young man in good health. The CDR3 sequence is CASSYLWGREQFF. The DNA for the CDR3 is TGTGCCAGCAGTTACTTATGGGGGCGCGAGCAGTTCTTC.